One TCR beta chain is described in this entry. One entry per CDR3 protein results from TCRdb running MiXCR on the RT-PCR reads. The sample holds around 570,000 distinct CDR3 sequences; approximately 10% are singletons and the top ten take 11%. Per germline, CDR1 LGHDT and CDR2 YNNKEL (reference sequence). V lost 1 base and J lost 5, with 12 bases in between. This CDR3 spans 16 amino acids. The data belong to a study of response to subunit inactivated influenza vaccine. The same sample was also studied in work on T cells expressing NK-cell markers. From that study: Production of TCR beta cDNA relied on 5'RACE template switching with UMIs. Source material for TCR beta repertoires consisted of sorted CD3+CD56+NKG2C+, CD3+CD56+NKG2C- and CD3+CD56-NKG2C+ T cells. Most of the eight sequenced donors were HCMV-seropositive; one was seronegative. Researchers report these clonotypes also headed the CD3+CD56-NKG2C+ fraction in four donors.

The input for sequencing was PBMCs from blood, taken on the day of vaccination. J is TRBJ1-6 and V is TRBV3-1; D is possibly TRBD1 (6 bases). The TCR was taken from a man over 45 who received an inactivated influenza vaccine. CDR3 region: CASSQARGGNNSPLHF. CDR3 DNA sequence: TGTGCCAGCAGCCAAGCCAGGGGCGGAAATAATTCACCCCTCCACTTT.